Listed below are T cell receptor beta chains from one sample, sequenced in a study of T cells after yellow fever vaccination. One entry per CDR3 protein results from TCRdb running MiXCR on the 5' RACE reads. The sample lists under 300,000 distinct CDR3 sequences; over 10% were seen once. Here the sequenced sample was CD4+ T cells sorted from PBMCs, taken 45 days after the yellow fever booster vaccination. The receptors derive from a man younger than 45 who received the YFV17D yellow fever vaccine. The CDR3 runs from the conserved cysteine through the conserved F or W. D genes are given only for firm matches. Some rows mark clone size as missing; the rest say once, few, many or name a class of expanded clone.

abundance	j_gene	d_gene	v_gene	CDR3aa	CDR3nt
few	TRBJ2-2	-	TRBV25-1	CASTPEGPTGELFF	TGTGCCAGCACCCCGGAGGGGCCCACCGGGGAGCTGTTTTTT
-	TRBJ2-5	-	TRBV6-1	CASSETRGVGETQYF	TGTGCCAGCAGTGAAACGCGGGGAGTGGGAGAGACCCAGTACTTC
few	TRBJ1-3	-	TRBV7-6	CASSSGGGPGNTIYF	TGTGCCAGCAGCTCCGGTGGGGGGCCTGGAAACACCATATATTTT
-	TRBJ2-2	TRBD2	TRBV3-1	CASSRLAGGDTGELFF	TGTGCCAGCAGCCGTCTAGCGGGAGGGGACACCGGGGAGCTGTTTTTT
few	TRBJ2-1	TRBD2	TRBV11-1	CASSFGLAGDRFF	TGTGCCAGCAGCTTTGGACTAGCGGGGGACAGGTTCTTC
-	TRBJ2-5	TRBD1	TRBV14	CASSQRDRDKETQYF	TGTGCCAGCAGCCAAAGGGACAGGGACAAAGAGACCCAGTACTTC
few	TRBJ2-1	TRBD1	TRBV7-9	CASSFSAGTGSNEQFF	TGTGCCAGCAGTTTTTCCGCCGGGACAGGGTCGAATGAGCAGTTCTTC
few	TRBJ2-5	TRBD1	TRBV29-1	CSVRTGGVETQYF	TGCAGCGTACGGACAGGGGGTGTTGAGACCCAGTACTTC
-	TRBJ2-1	-	TRBV5-1	CASSITLGNEQFF	TGCGCCAGCAGCATAACTCTAGGGAATGAGCAGTTCTTC
-	TRBJ1-3	-	TRBV7-9	CASSSPGTSNGNTIYF	TGTGCCAGCAGTTCTCCGGGAACCAGTAATGGAAACACCATATATTTT
few	TRBJ2-3	TRBD2	TRBV9	CASSPNPGLAGTDTQYF	TGTGCCAGCAGCCCTAACCCCGGACTAGCGGGCACAGATACGCAGTATTTT
many	TRBJ2-1	-	TRBV29-1	CSALWGDSYNEQFF	TGCAGCGCTCTGTGGGGGGATTCCTACAATGAGCAGTTCTTC
-	TRBJ2-5	TRBD2	TRBV20-1	CSRTSGTGGQYF	TGCAGCCGGACTAGCGGGACAGGAGGCCAGTACTTC
few	TRBJ2-7	-	TRBV6-1	CASKYGVAYEQYF	TGTGCCAGCAAATATGGGGTAGCCTACGAGCAGTACTTC
-	TRBJ2-2	-	TRBV20-1	CSAIGDTGELFF	TGCAGTGCTATTGGTGACACCGGGGAGCTGTTTTTT
-	TRBJ2-1	TRBD2	TRBV20-1	CSARWRENYYNEQFF	TGCAGTGCTAGATGGCGGGAGAATTACTACAATGAGCAGTTCTTC
-	TRBJ2-2	-	TRBV7-6	CASSLARAAGELFF	TGTGCCAGCAGCTTAGCGCGGGCGGCCGGGGAGCTGTTTTTT
-	TRBJ2-1	-	TRBV9	CASSANTLPSGYYNEQFF	TGTGCCAGCAGCGCAAATACACTCCCCTCCGGTTACTACAATGAGCAGTTCTTC
few	TRBJ2-7	-	TRBV5-1	CASSLKRSITPSEQYF	TGCGCCAGCAGCTTGAAGCGAAGTATAACACCGAGCGAGCAGTACTTC
many	TRBJ2-5	-	TRBV20-1	CSARAPAGETQYF	TGCAGTGCTAGAGCCCCAGCGGGAGAGACCCAGTACTTC
few	TRBJ1-6	-	TRBV12-3/TRBV12-4	CASSPRGDSSPLHF	TGTGCCAGCAGTCCTAGGGGAGATAGTTCACCCCTCCACTTT
-	TRBJ2-1	-	TRBV5-6	CASSRTESYNEQFF	TGTGCCAGCAGCCGGACAGAATCCTACAATGAGCAGTTCTTC
-	TRBJ1-1	-	TRBV7-6	CASTKGLTGTEAFF	TGTGCCAGCACCAAAGGACTGACGGGCACTGAAGCTTTCTTT
many	TRBJ1-2	-	TRBV12-3/TRBV12-4	CASSLGSGGYTF	TGTGCCAGCAGCCTGGGGTCGGGTGGCTACACCTTC
few	TRBJ2-7	TRBD2	TRBV6-1	CASSLKLAGSSYEQYF	TGTGCCAGCAGTCTGAAATTAGCGGGGAGCTCCTACGAGCAGTACTTC
-	TRBJ1-4	-	TRBV7-2	CASSLSGPARELFF	TGTGCCAGCAGCTTATCGGGACCGGCCAGGGAACTGTTTTTT
many	TRBJ2-1	-	TRBV24-1	CATSGPGANEQFF	TGTGCCACCAGTGGGCCCGGGGCCAATGAGCAGTTCTTC
-	TRBJ2-7	-	TRBV20-1	CSVGGYYEQYF	TGCAGTGTCGGGGGTTACTACGAGCAGTACTTC
few	TRBJ2-3	-	TRBV18	CASSLRDTHTDTQYF	TGTGCCAGCTCACTCCGGGACACCCACACAGATACGCAGTATTTT
-	TRBJ2-3	TRBD2	TRBV20-1	CSALAGGIDTQYF	TGCAGTGCGTTAGCGGGAGGGATAGATACGCAGTATTTT
-	TRBJ1-5	TRBD1	TRBV20-1	CSARRGQGLPNQPQHF	TGCAGTGCTAGGCGGGGACAGGGTCTTCCGAATCAGCCCCAGCATTTT
-	TRBJ2-7	TRBD1	TRBV28	CASRTSGQGGFFQGDERYF	TGTGCCAGCAGAACTTCAGGACAGGGGGGTTTTTTTCAGGGCGATGAGCGGTACTTC
many	TRBJ2-1	TRBD2	TRBV20-1	CSAANSGINEQFF	TGCAGTGCTGCGAATAGCGGGATCAATGAGCAGTTCTTC
many	TRBJ2-3	-	TRBV29-1	CSASFLGDTQYF	TGCAGCGCTAGCTTCCTCGGAGATACGCAGTATTTT
many	TRBJ2-1	-	TRBV20-1	CSARGQYNEQFF	TGCAGTGCTAGGGGGCAGTACAATGAGCAGTTCTTC
-	TRBJ2-1	-	TRBV7-2	CATARDPTYNEQFF	TGTGCCACTGCACGGGACCCGACCTACAATGAGCAGTTCTTC
few	TRBJ2-5	-	TRBV5-6	CASSLVRGVETQYF	TGTGCCAGCAGCTTGGTTAGGGGAGTAGAGACCCAGTACTTC
-	TRBJ2-3	-	TRBV20-1	CSARGAGSTDTQYF	TGCAGTGCACGTGGGGCGGGAAGCACAGATACGCAGTATTTT
-	TRBJ1-2	-	TRBV4-1	CASSQEGGNYGYTF	TGCGCCAGCAGCCAAGAAGGAGGGAACTATGGCTACACCTTC
few	TRBJ1-5	-	TRBV20-1	CSGSSGAGTPTQPQHF	TGCAGTGGTTCGTCCGGGGCCGGGACCCCAACCCAGCCCCAGCATTTT
few	TRBJ2-1	-	TRBV5-1	CASSLYTGGGYNEQFF	TGCGCCAGCAGCTTATACACAGGGGGGGGTTACAATGAGCAGTTCTTC
few	TRBJ2-3	-	TRBV28	CASSAPFGGTDTQYF	TGTGCCAGCAGTGCCCCCTTCGGGGGCACAGATACGCAGTATTTT
many	TRBJ1-6	-	TRBV20-1	CSARGQADIYNSPLHF	TGCAGTGCTAGGGGGCAGGCTGACATCTATAATTCACCCCTCCACTTT
-	TRBJ2-3	TRBD2	TRBV10-1	CASSVPGGDTQYF	TGCGCCAGCAGTGTACCGGGAGGAGATACGCAGTATTTT
few	TRBJ2-2	-	TRBV12-3/TRBV12-4	CASSFARPTGELFF	TGTGCCAGCAGTTTCGCCAGACCCACCGGGGAGCTGTTTTTT
-	TRBJ1-5	-	TRBV10-3	CAISETGNSLGRPQHF	TGTGCCATCAGTGAGACAGGTAATAGTCTCGGCCGGCCCCAGCATTTT
few	TRBJ1-4	TRBD1	TRBV5-1	CASSTGGANEKLFF	TGCGCCAGCAGTACAGGGGGCGCGAATGAAAAACTGTTTTTT
-	TRBJ2-2	TRBD2	TRBV7-6	CASSPGTSGILAF	TGTGCCAGCAGCCCTGGAACTAGCGGGATTTTGGCTTTT
few	TRBJ2-2	-	TRBV12-3/TRBV12-4	CASSWGSYTGELFF	TGTGCCAGCAGTTGGGGGTCCTACACCGGGGAGCTGTTTTTT
few	TRBJ2-1	TRBD2	TRBV24-1	CATSLGLAPNEQFF	TGTGCCACCAGCTTGGGACTAGCGCCCAATGAGCAGTTCTTC
-	TRBJ2-7	-	TRBV7-8	CASSLGDGRRSYEQYF	TGTGCCAGCAGCTTAGGGGACGGCCGACGCTCCTACGAGCAGTACTTC
-	TRBJ2-7	-	TRBV7-2	CASSRAQGRLYEQYF	TGTGCCAGCAGCCGAGCTCAGGGGCGCTTATACGAGCAGTACTTC
few	TRBJ2-1	TRBD2	TRBV11-1	CASSLTVSRLASGFPYNEQFF	TGTGCCAGCAGCTTAACTGTTAGTCGACTCGCTAGCGGCTTTCCATACAATGAGCAGTTCTTC
-	TRBJ2-7	-	TRBV20-1	CSAVDTASAYEQYF	TGCAGTGCTGTAGATACGGCTAGCGCGTACGAGCAGTACTTC
-	TRBJ2-5	-	TRBV11-2	CASTPPNGLETQYF	TGTGCCAGCACCCCCCCCAATGGGTTGGAGACCCAGTACTTC
-	TRBJ2-7	-	TRBV20-1	CSATLRGMGEQYF	TGCAGTGCTACCCTCAGGGGTATGGGCGAGCAGTACTTC
once	TRBJ2-1	-	TRBV30	CAWYPRVLAYNEQFF	TGTGCCTGGTACCCCAGGGTTTTAGCCTACAATGAGCAGTTCTTC